This T cell receptor (beta chain) was documented in a study of stem cell transplantation in POMP-related autoinflammatory disease. In regard to this clone: Its antigen is currently unknown.

General study results and limits: Fewer unique TRB V-J gene pairings were identified in patients with PRAID. In patients with PRAID, every analyzed T-cell subset tended to show lower diversity and higher clonality.

Looked up from germline, CDR1 is SGHRS and CDR2 is YFSETQ. This CDR3 contains 15 residues. V was trimmed by 4 bases and J by 4 bases, leaving 15 bases between them. This table comes from immunoSEQ multiplex PCR, and its TCRdb copy is limited to in-frame clones, with some not included. The sample consists of 25,000 to 40,000 clones, about 86% of them appearing once. The TCR was taken from a human donor with POMP-related autoinflammation and immune dysregulation (PRAID). Sequencing used CD4+ T cells from PBMCs, obtained before stem cell transplantation. The chain uses TRBV5-1 and TRBJ1-5, with a possible D match to TRBD1 (5 bases). The CDR3 DNA is TGCGCCAGCAGCCGGACGGGGGAAAGTAATCAGCCCCAGCATTTT. Translated, it gives CASSRTGESNQPQHF.